The sequence of this T cell receptor (beta chain) was determined in a study of read filtering for tumor transcriptome and immune sequencing. This library used approximately 370 ng RNA and molecular barcoded adaptors spanning alpha/delta and beta/gamma chains. TCRdb called the reads again in MiXCR, with one record for every CDR3 protein. The data hold 85,000 to 100,000 distinct CDR3 sequences, with about 22% observed a single time. In this sample, this clonotype turned up many times. The CDR3 is 16 amino acids. Germline values: CDR1 LGHNA, CDR2 YNFKEQ. The V and J ends lost 0 bases and 2 bases respectively, with 12 bases between them.

The sample was a population of CD138-negative cells sorted from bone marrow. This chain joins TRBV4-2 and TRBJ2-3; D possibly corresponds to TRBD2 (5 bases). The TCR comes from a donor older than 35 with multiple myeloma. The CDR3 DNA sequence: TGTGCCAGCAGCCAAGATAGGAGGTCCTACACAGATACGCAGTATTTT. Encoded protein: CASSQDRRSYTDTQYF.